The 10 T cell receptor beta chains below come from one sample, sequenced in a study of T cell responses to AZD1222 COVID-19 vaccine. The data were produced by immunoSEQ multiplex PCR, yet TCRdb's version contains in-frame clones alone and is incomplete. Among 110,000 or so clones listed, 88% were seen once. Material: peripheral blood, obtained 28 days after the second AZD1222 dose. Receptors were obtained from an adult who received the AZD1222 COVID-19 vaccine.

The chain couples TRBV11-1 to TRBJ1-5, with TRBD1 matching over 9 bases. Germline V gives CDR1 SGHAT, CDR2 FQDESV (reference sequence). The CDR3 consists of 15 residues. The J segment lost 7 bases and the V segment lost 0 bases, leaving 4 bases of the junction unmatched. The CDR3: CASSLAPDRGQPQHF. The CDR3 coding sequence is TGTGCCAGCAGCTTAGCGCCGGACAGGGGCCAGCCCCAGCATTTT.

The chain links TRBV6-5 to TRBJ1-1; TRBD1 might be the D (5 bases). Germline V gene data show CDR1 as MNHEY and CDR2 as SVGAGI. Trimming removed 7 bases at V and 1 base at J, with 7 bases between. This CDR3 has 12 amino acids. The CDR3 reads CASNRRNTEAFF. The CDR3 nucleotides read TGTGCCAGCAACAGGCGGAACACTGAAGCTTTCTTT.

The rearrangement uses TRBV28 and TRBJ1-2; D is uncertain. The CDR3 totals 13 residues. CDR1 and CDR2 from the germline V gene are MDHEN and SYDVKM. V gave up 1 base and J gave up 7 bases, with 10 bases separating them. CDR3 protein: CASSLLSSGGYTF. In DNA, the CDR3 is TGTGCCAGCAGTTTATTGTCCTCGGGTGGCTACACCTTC.

The V call is TRBV4-3, the J call TRBJ1-4; D gene unclear. This CDR3 has 15 amino acids. Trimming removed 2 bases from V and 7 bases from J, with 14 bases in between. Per the germline V gene, CDR1 is LGHNA and CDR2 is YSLEER. The CDR3 DNA reads TGCGCCAGCAGCCAACACTTCACAGAGGGTGAAAAACTGTTTTTT. This codes for CASSQHFTEGEKLFF.

This chain uses TRBV7-3 with TRBJ2-2, with 10 positions matching TRBD2. CDR3 length: 19 residues. The junction had 16 bases not matched to a gene; V was cut back by 5 bases and J by 4 bases. Per germline, CDR1 SGHTA and CDR2 FQGTGA. In DNA form, the CDR3 reads TGTGCCAGCAGCCTCGCTAGCGGGAGTTCCGGGGCCGTCACCGGGGAGCTGTTTTTT. Its protein is CASSLASGSSGAVTGELFF.

This chain links TRBV30 with TRBJ1-1; D unresolved. Germline V gene data show CDR1 as GTSNPN and CDR2 as SVGIG (reference sequence). Trimming took off 5 bases at V and 4 bases at J, with 8 bases between the two ends. This CDR3 spans 11 amino acids. DNA for the CDR3: TGTGCCTGGGTACAGAGCACTGAAGCTTTCTTT. Translating it yields CAWVQSTEAFF.

The chain recombines TRBV20-1 with TRBJ2-2; tentatively, D is TRBD1 (6 bases). V was cut by 3 bases and J by 2 bases, with 10 bases left in between. The germline V gene has CDR1 DFQATT and CDR2 SNEGSKA (reference sequence). CDR3 length: 14 amino acids. CDR3 DNA: TGCAGTGCTAGTCAGGGGCCTAACACCGGGGAGCTGTTTTTT. The encoded protein is CSASQGPNTGELFF.

This clone was seen once. The rearrangement links TRBV6-5 to TRBJ2-1, with 9 bases that match TRBD2. The CDR3 spans 16 residues. Germline V gives CDR1 MNHEY, CDR2 SVGAGI. Losses at the gene ends were 0 bases for V and 4 bases for J; bases not matched to a gene: 4. In DNA form, the CDR3 reads TGTGCCAGCAGTTACTCGGCTAGCGGGGCGTACAATGAGCAGTTCTTC. This gives the protein CASSYSASGAYNEQFF.

This sequence joins TRBV7-2 and TRBJ2-2; D unresolved. Germline V lookup: CDR1 SGHTA, CDR2 FQGNSA. The CDR3 has 15 amino acids. Trimming shortened V by 5 bases and J by 0 bases, and 10 bases separated the two germline ends. The CDR3, as DNA: TGTGCCAGCAGCCCCGGGTCCACGAACACCGGGGAGCTGTTTTTT. This encodes CASSPGSTNTGELFF.

The chain links TRBV29-1 to TRBJ1-2, with 11 positions matching TRBD1. CDR3 length: 14 amino acids. V shed 1 base and J 4 bases; nucleotides not matched to a gene: 2. Germline CDR1 and CDR2: SQVTM and ANQGSEA. The CDR3 sequence: CSVEGTGGGYGYTF. CDR3 DNA sequence: TGCAGCGTTGAAGGGACAGGGGGCGGCTATGGCTACACCTTC.